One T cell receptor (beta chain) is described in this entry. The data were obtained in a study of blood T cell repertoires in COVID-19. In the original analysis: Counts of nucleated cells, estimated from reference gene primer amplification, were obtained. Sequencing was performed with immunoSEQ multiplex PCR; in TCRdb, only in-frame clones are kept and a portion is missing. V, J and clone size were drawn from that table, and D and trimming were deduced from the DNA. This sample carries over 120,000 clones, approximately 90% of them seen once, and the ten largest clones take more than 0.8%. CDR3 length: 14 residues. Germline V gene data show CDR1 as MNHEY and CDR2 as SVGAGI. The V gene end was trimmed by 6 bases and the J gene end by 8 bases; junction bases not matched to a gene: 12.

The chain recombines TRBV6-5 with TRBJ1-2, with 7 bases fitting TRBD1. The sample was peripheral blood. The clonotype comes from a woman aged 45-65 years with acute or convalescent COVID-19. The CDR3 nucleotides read TGTGCCAGCAGCCCCAAGAGACAGGGCCTCGGCTACACCTTC. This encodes CASSPKRQGLGYTF.